The 30 T cell receptor beta chains in this list originate from one sample, sequenced in a study of shared T cell receptors in the human thymus. Profiling relied on immunoSEQ multiplex PCR, and the TCRdb table lists in-frame clones only, not all of them. There are hundreds of thousands of clones in the sample; 95% occur only once, and roughly 0.02% lies in the top ten. The specimen was thymocytes. The receptors were sampled from a human donor.

V is TRBV2 and J is TRBJ2-3; 14 nucleotides agree with TRBD2. The CDR3 sequence is 19 residues long. V gave up 2 bases and J gave up 0 bases; unmatched junction bases: 7. Per germline, CDR1 SNHLY and CDR2 FYNNEI. The CDR3 reads CASSEKTSGRERSTDTQYF. The CDR3 nucleotides are TGTGCCAGCAGTGAAAAGACTAGCGGGAGGGAGCGTAGCACAGATACGCAGTATTTT.

The chain combines TRBV6-5 with TRBJ2-1; D is possibly TRBD2 (6 bases). Germline V gives CDR1 MNHEY, CDR2 SVGAGI. The CDR3 extends over 15 amino acids. V lost 5 bases to trimming and J lost 1 base, with 12 bases between them. The CDR3 region has the DNA TGTGCCAGCAGTCCGGACGGGGGATCCTACAATGAGCAGTTCTTC. Amino acid sequence: CASSPDGGSYNEQFF.

V is TRBV11-2 and J is TRBJ1-4, with 11 bases identical to TRBD1. The CDR3 has 19 residues. CDR1 and CDR2 from the germline V gene are SGHAT and FQNNGV. V lost 5 bases to trimming and J lost 7 bases; unmatched junction nucleotides: 18. CDR3 in amino acids: CASSPSTGQGGVCSEKLFF. In DNA, the CDR3 is TGTGCCAGCAGCCCATCGACGGGACAGGGGGGGGTGTGTAGTGAAAAACTGTTTTTT.

The chain uses TRBV19 and TRBJ2-3; D is perhaps TRBD1 or TRBD2 (6 bases each). Per the germline V gene, CDR1 is LNHDA and CDR2 is SQIVND (reference sequence). V gave up 2 bases and J gave up 1 base, with 13 bases separating them. CDR3 length: 16 residues. The CDR3 sequence: CASSILGGGGTDTQYF. CDR3 coding DNA: TGTGCCAGTAGTATACTGGGGGGCGGTGGCACAGATACGCAGTATTTT.

The chain carries TRBV6-1 and TRBJ1-2; D may be TRBD1 (5 bases). V was trimmed by 8 bases and J by 3 bases, leaving 19 bases between them. This CDR3 is 15 amino acids long. CDR1 and CDR2 from the germline V gene are MNHNS and SASEGT. CDR3 amino acids: CASWGIPSLDYGYTF. For the CDR3, the DNA is TGTGCCAGCTGGGGCATACCCTCTCTTGACTATGGCTACACCTTC.

CDR3 bases: TGTGCCATCGAGACCGACGGGGAGAACTCGAACACTGAAGCTTTCTTT. Its translation is CAIETDGENSNTEAFF. The rearrangement uses TRBV2 and TRBJ1-1; D gene ambiguous. The CDR3 has 16 residues. The V end lost 10 bases, the J end lost 1 base, and 22 bases lay between the germline ends. Looked up from germline, CDR1 is SNHLY and CDR2 is FYNNEI.

The chain is built from TRBV14 and TRBJ2-1; TRBD2 matches at 9 bases. CDR1 is SGHDN and CDR2 is FVKESK in the germline V gene. CDR3 size: 18 residues. The ends lost 0 bases at V and 7 bases at J; junction bases unmatched: 13. The DNA of the CDR3 is TGTGCCAGCAGCCAAGATCCATACATTAGCGGGAGCGGGAATGAGCAGTTCTTC. This sequence encodes CASSQDPYISGSGNEQFF.

The rearrangement joins TRBV5-1 to TRBJ2-7; a possible D gene is TRBD1 (5 bases). V gave up 0 bases and J gave up 2 bases, with 12 bases separating them. The CDR3 sequence is 15 residues long. The V gene's germline CDR1 is SGHRS and CDR2 YFSETQ. The CDR3 reads CASSLGQSTPYEQYF. CDR3 coding DNA: TGCGCCAGCAGCTTGGGACAGTCCACCCCCTACGAGCAGTACTTC.

V is TRBV28 and J is TRBJ1-1; maybe TRBD1 (5 bases). The germline CDR1 and CDR2 sequences are MDHEN and SYDVKM. CDR3 length: 15 amino acids. The V gene lost 0 bases and the J gene lost 0 bases, with 8 bases spanning the gap. The CDR3: CASSLCRGMNTEAFF. The CDR3 DNA follows: TGTGCCAGCAGTTTATGTCGGGGGATGAACACTGAAGCTTTCTTT.

The chain employs TRBV19 and TRBJ2-1; D gene unclear. The germline gives CDR1 LNHDA, CDR2 SQIVND (reference sequence). The V gene lost 6 bases and the J gene lost 4 bases, with 16 bases spanning the gap. The CDR3 is made up of 15 amino acids. As DNA, the CDR3 is TGTGCCAGTAGGGGTATGGGGTTAGGGTACAATGAGCAGTTCTTC. Translated: CASRGMGLGYNEQFF.

This chain uses TRBV4-3 with TRBJ2-2, with 10 bases fitting TRBD1. This CDR3 region has 17 residues. The ends lost 2 bases at V and 11 bases at J; junction bases unmatched: 14. Germline CDR1 and CDR2: LGHNA and YSLEER. CDR3 sequence: CASSQYDRGPLFSELFF. The CDR3 bases are TGCGCCAGCAGCCAATATGACAGGGGGCCTCTTTTCTCTGAGCTGTTTTTT.

This clone was picked up one time. This sequence joins TRBV29-1 and TRBJ2-5; 8 nucleotides line up with TRBD1. This CDR3 contains 11 residues. CDR1 SQVTM and CDR2 ANQGSEA come from the germline V gene. The junction had 1 base not matched to a gene; V was cut back by 5 bases and J by 5 bases. CDR3 residues: CSVQGAETQYF. The CDR3 nucleotides are TGCAGCGTTCAGGGGGCGGAGACCCAGTACTTC.

The rearrangement joins TRBV4-3 to TRBJ2-7, with D unclear. Germline CDR1 reads LGHNA; CDR2 reads YSLEER. This CDR3 has 13 residues. V lost 3 bases and J lost 6, with 12 bases in between. CDR3: CASSHSLETEQYF. The CDR3 nucleotides are TGCGCCAGCAGCCATTCCCTAGAGACCGAGCAGTACTTC.

The V call is TRBV19, the J call TRBJ1-1; TRBD1 aligns across 9 bases. J gave up 8 bases and V 5 bases, and 15 bases lay outside the gene matches. Germline CDR1 reads LNHDA; CDR2 reads SQIVND (reference sequence). The CDR3 has 16 residues. Written as DNA, the CDR3 is TGTGCCAGTAGTGCCCACGTCCAGGACAGGGGACCCGAAGCTTTCTTT. Its translation is CASSAHVQDRGPEAFF.

This rearrangement joins TRBV7-7 to TRBJ2-7; 10 bases are a match to TRBD1. The germline CDR1 and CDR2 sequences are SSHAT and FNYEAQ (reference sequence). V was clipped by 4 bases and J by 2 bases; unmatched bases: 5. The CDR3 spans 15 residues. The DNA for the CDR3 is TGTGCCAGCAGCTCCGGGACAGGGGTGCCCTACGAGCAGTACTTC. This encodes CASSSGTGVPYEQYF.

V and J are TRBV9 and TRBJ1-2, with TRBD1 matching 7 bases. V lost 4 bases to trimming and J lost 6 bases; unmatched junction nucleotides: 9. The germline V gene has CDR1 SGDLS and CDR2 YYNGEE. This CDR3 has 14 residues. The CDR3 region is CASSSPDRVHGYTF. For the CDR3, the DNA is TGTGCCAGCAGCTCGCCCGACAGGGTCCATGGCTACACCTTC. Full variable domain (missing parts from reference TRBV9 and TRBJ1-2): DSGVTQTPKHLITATGQRVTLRCSPRSGDLSVYWYQQSLDQGLQFLIQYYNGEERAKGNILERFSAQQFPDLHSELNLSSLELGDSALYFCASSSPDRVHGYTFGSGTRLTVV.

This chain joins TRBV28 and TRBJ2-4, with D possibly TRBD1 on 5 matching bases. The CDR3 consists of 21 residues. Trimming cost V 3 bases and J 0 bases, with 27 bases left between them. The germline V gene has CDR1 MDHEN and CDR2 SYDVKM. The CDR3: CASSFSRQGLLTTEAKNIQYF. Written as DNA, the CDR3 is TGTGCCAGCAGTTTTAGTAGGCAGGGCCTCTTAACTACCGAAGCCAAAAACATTCAGTACTTC.

J is TRBJ1-1 and V is TRBV28; no reliable D call. The CDR3 is 12 amino acids. V was pared by 9 bases and J by 1 base, with 9 bases between. Germline lookup yields CDR1 MDHEN and CDR2 SYDVKM. This CDR3 is CASLQRNTEAFF. The CDR3, as DNA: TGTGCCAGTCTTCAGAGGAACACTGAAGCTTTCTTT.

This rearrangement joins TRBV5-4 to TRBJ2-1; D perhaps matches TRBD1 (5 bases). Germline loops: CDR1 SGHNT, CDR2 YYREEE (reference sequence). The germline V and J ends were trimmed by 4 bases and 8 bases, with 13 bases remaining between them. This CDR3 is 13 amino acids long. The CDR3 DNA reads as TGTGCCAGCAGCCCCCCCAGGGTGCATGAGCAGTTCTTC. This codes for CASSPPRVHEQFF. The variable domain in full, with the rest retrieved from reference TRBV5-4 and TRBJ2-1, is ETGVTQSPTHLIKTRGQQVTLRCSSQSGHNTVSWYQQALGQGPQFIFQYYREEENGRGNFPPRFSGLQFPNYSSELNVNALELDDSALYLCASSPPRVHEQFFGPGTRLTVL.

The chain uses TRBV5-8 and TRBJ1-1, with D hard to call. The length of the CDR3 is 17 residues. V lost 0 bases and J lost 0, with 15 bases in between. The germline gives CDR1 SGHTS, CDR2 YDEGEE. The CDR3, as DNA: TGTGCCAGCAGCTTGGAGCCTGGGAGCAAAATGAACACTGAAGCTTTCTTT. Its translation is CASSLEPGSKMNTEAFF.

The chain recombines TRBV7-2 with TRBJ1-3; D not certain. From germline, CDR1 is SGHTA and CDR2 FQGNSA. V lost 5 bases and J 2 bases, leaving 10 bases between the germline ends. The CDR3 sequence is 14 residues long. CDR3 sequence reads: CASSAIRAGNTIYF. The CDR3, as DNA: TGTGCCAGCAGCGCTATTCGGGCTGGAAACACCATATATTTT.

The sample holds one count of this clone. The gene calls are TRBV2 and TRBJ1-1; no clear D. V was cut by 9 bases and J by 0 bases, with 14 bases left in between. Germline V gives CDR1 SNHLY, CDR2 FYNNEI. The CDR3 has 14 amino acids. The chain's CDR3 is CASLSGSLNTEAFF. The CDR3 DNA reads TGTGCCAGTCTTAGCGGTAGCCTGAACACTGAAGCTTTCTTT.

The chain uses TRBV6-5 and TRBJ1-1, with D possibly TRBD1 on 6 matching bases. V dropped 6 bases and J dropped 3 bases, with 14 bases sitting between them. CDR1 is MNHEY, CDR2 SVGAGI, per germline. CDR3 length equals 14 residues. As DNA, the CDR3 is TGTGCCAGCAGACCGGATCCAGGGGACACTGAAGCTTTCTTT. Protein: CASRPDPGDTEAFF.

With regard to this clone: The junction shows a germline mismatch at one end, possibly a read error. The CDR3 region has the DNA TGTGCTAGCAGCCCCGAGGGACAGTTTTACAATGAGCAGTTCTTC. As protein: CASSPEGQFYNEQFF. V is TRBV7-7 and J is TRBJ2-1; 7 bases map to TRBD1. CDR3 length: 15 amino acids. Per the germline V gene, CDR1 is SSHAT and CDR2 is FNYEAQ (reference sequence).

This clone was seen only once. The V gene is TRBV7-2, the J gene TRBJ2-2, with D perhaps TRBD2 (5 bases). V dropped 3 bases and J dropped 2 bases, with 10 bases sitting between them. Germline loops: CDR1 SGHTA, CDR2 FQGNSA. This CDR3 spans 15 amino acids. CDR3: CASSFRTVNTGELFF. In nucleotides, the CDR3 is TGTGCCAGCAGCTTTCGGACTGTTAACACCGGGGAGCTGTTTTTT.

The chain's CDR3 is CSGQGAETQYF. DNA for the CDR3: TGCAGTGGACAGGGGGCTGAGACCCAGTACTTC. The chain recombines TRBV20-1 with TRBJ2-5, with 10 bases that match TRBD1. The CDR3 loop spans 11 amino acids. Trimming at V came to 7 bases and at J to 5 bases, leaving 1 base not matched to a gene. Germline V gene lookup returns CDR1 DFQATT and CDR2 SNEGSKA (reference sequence).

This clone was seen just once. V usage is TRBV18 and J usage is TRBJ1-3; D is undetermined. Germline CDR1 and CDR2: KGHSH and LQKENI. The CDR3 consists of 15 residues. The V and J ends lost 6 bases and 5 bases respectively, with 17 bases between them. The CDR3 sequence: CASSEGGINRNTIYF. For the CDR3, the DNA is TGTGCCAGCTCGGAAGGAGGGATTAACAGAAACACCATATATTTT.

This clone was picked up one time. The chain uses TRBV18 and TRBJ2-7; perhaps TRBD1 as D (6 bases). The germline CDR1 and CDR2 sequences are KGHSH and LQKENI. CDR3 size: 14 residues. Trimming left V 3 bases short and J 5 bases short, with 14 bases between. CDR3 nucleotides: TGTGCCAGCTCACCCTTACGACAGGTCGACGAGCAGTACTTC. Translation: CASSPLRQVDEQYF.

The chain joins TRBV4-1 to TRBJ2-7; TRBD2 matches at 9 bases. J lost 4 bases, V lost 5 bases, and 9 bases had no gene match. Germline-derived CDR1 and CDR2 are MGHRA and YSYEKL. The CDR3 sequence is 15 residues long. CDR3 nucleotides: TGCGCCAGCAGCGACGGGGGGCGGGAGGGTTACGAGCAGTACTTC. It codes for CASSDGGREGYEQYF.

The chain carries TRBV9 and TRBJ1-3; D unresolved. CDR3 length: 18 residues. V lost 3 bases to trimming and J lost 0 bases, with 19 bases between them. CDR1 is SGDLS and CDR2 is YYNGEE in the germline V gene. The CDR3 sequence: CASSGRPGEHYSGNTIYF. The CDR3 DNA sequence: TGTGCCAGCAGCGGCCGACCCGGGGAACATTACTCTGGAAACACCATATATTTT.